This entry lists 24 T cell receptor beta chains sequenced from one sample in a study of blood T cell repertoires in COVID-19. TCRdb keeps only in-frame clones here, not all; method: immunoSEQ multiplex PCR. The data show roughly 140,000 clones, 75% to 90% seen once. Specimen: peripheral blood. Receptor source: a woman aged 55-70 years with active COVID-19.

The V gene is TRBV3-1 (or the pseudogene TRBV3-2), the J gene TRBJ2-5; no definite D call. Trimming removed 1 base at V and 2 bases at J, with 11 bases between. This CDR3 contains 15 residues. CDR1 and CDR2 from the germline V gene are LGHDT and YNNKEL (reference sequence). The CDR3 region has the DNA TGTGCCAGCAGCCAAGTCGTGAGCCCACAAGAGACCCAGTACTTC. This sequence encodes CASSQVVSPQETQYF.

The rearrangement joins TRBV7-3 to TRBJ2-1, with 8 bases lining up with TRBD1. V was clipped by 5 bases and J by 7 bases; unmatched bases: 7. CDR1 and CDR2 (germline): SGHTA, FQGTGA. This CDR3 comprises 14 residues. The chain's CDR3 is CASSPPDRENEQFF. CDR3 coding DNA: TGTGCCAGCAGCCCCCCGGACAGGGAAAATGAGCAGTTCTTC. Full variable domain (outside the CDR3, taken from reference TRBV7-3 and TRBJ2-1): GAGVSQTPSNKVTEKGKYVELRCDPISGHTALYWYRQSLGQGPEFLIYFQGTGAADDSGLPNDRFFAVRPEGSVSTLKIQRTERGDSAVYLCASSPPDRENEQFFGPGTRLTVL.

This clone was picked up one time. V and J are TRBV15 and TRBJ2-1; tentative D call: TRBD1 (5 bases). The CDR3 totals 15 residues. The V end was cut by 5 bases, the J end by 7 bases, with 18 bases between. CDR1 is LNHNV, CDR2 YYDKDF, per germline (reference sequence). The CDR3 DNA is TGTGCCACCAGCGGACAACTGACCCGGCGGAATGAGCAGTTCTTC. It is translated as CATSGQLTRRNEQFF.

This clone was seen once. The V gene is TRBV5-1, the J gene TRBJ2-1; maybe TRBD1 (6 bases). With 2 bases removed from V and 3 bases from J, the gap between germline ends came to 18 bases. CDR3 length equals 17 residues. Germline lookup yields CDR1 SGHRS and CDR2 YFSETQ. The CDR3 sequence is CASSFKWQKGGYNEQFF. Written as DNA, the CDR3 is TGCGCCAGCAGCTTTAAATGGCAGAAAGGGGGCTACAATGAGCAGTTCTTC.

This chain links TRBV11-2 with TRBJ2-7, with D uncertain. Per germline, CDR1 SGHAT and CDR2 FQNNGV. The V and J ends lost 5 bases and 4 bases respectively, with 12 bases between them. The length of the CDR3 is 13 residues. The CDR3 is CASSPRPTYEQYF. DNA for the CDR3: TGTGCCAGCAGCCCACGTCCAACATACGAGCAGTACTTC.

The rearrangement joins TRBV18 to TRBJ2-1, with 8 bases matching TRBD1. V was clipped by 5 bases and J by 6 bases; unmatched bases: 9. The CDR3 has 15 residues. Germline CDR1 reads KGHSH; CDR2 reads LQKENI. CDR3 residues: CASSSLTGTGNEQFF. In DNA, the CDR3 is TGTGCCAGCTCATCTTTGACCGGGACAGGCAATGAGCAGTTCTTC.

The V and J genes are TRBV7-3 and TRBJ2-3; TRBD2 might be the D (6 bases). Looked up from germline, CDR1 is SGHTA and CDR2 is FQGTGA. CDR3 length: 16 residues. V lost 5 bases to trimming and J lost 0 bases, with 15 bases between them. CDR3 coding DNA: TGTGCCAGCAGCGCAAGTCGAGCGGGCAGCACAGATACGCAGTATTTT. Translating it yields CASSASRAGSTDTQYF. The complete variable domain, with remaining parts taken from reference TRBV7-3 and TRBJ2-3, reads GAGVSQTPSNKVTEKGKYVELRCDPISGHTALYWYRQSLGQGPEFLIYFQGTGAADDSGLPNDRFFAVRPEGSVSTLKIQRTERGDSAVYLCASSASRAGSTDTQYFGPGTRLTVL.

For the CDR3, the DNA is TGTGCCAGCAGCGCGGACAGGGGGCGTGCCACCCTTTACCCCTCCGGGCAGTATTTT. This encodes CASSADRGRATLYPSGQYF. The V gene is TRBV7-6, the J gene TRBJ2-3; TRBD1 aligns across 11 bases. There are 19 residues in the CDR3. Germline loops: CDR1 SGHVS, CDR2 FNYEAQ. After removal of 5 bases from V and 11 bases from J, the junction contained 24 bases not matched to a gene. Together with reference TRBV7-6 and TRBJ2-3, the CDR3 gives the full variable domain: GAGVSQSPRYKVTKRGQDVALRCDPISGHVSLYWYRQALGQGPEFLTYFNYEAQQDKSGLPNDRFSAERPEGSISTLTIQRTEQRDSAMYRCASSADRGRATLYPSGQYFGPGTRLTVL.

This clone was detected only once. V usage is TRBV18 and J usage is TRBJ2-3; 7 positions match TRBD2. Germline trimming cut 6 bases from V and 5 bases from J; bases unmatched to any gene: 14. This CDR3 is 16 amino acids long. Germline loops: CDR1 KGHSH, CDR2 LQKENI. The CDR3 spells CASSTPGGSGKDTQYF. CDR3 nucleotides: TGTGCCAGCTCTACCCCCGGCGGGAGCGGTAAAGATACGCAGTATTTT.

The chain is built from TRBV18 and TRBJ1-6, with 7 bases that match TRBD1. V lost 3 bases, J lost 4 bases, and 6 bases stayed unmatched. CDR1 KGHSH and CDR2 LQKENI come from the germline V gene. There are 16 residues in the CDR3. The CDR3 bases are TGTGCCAGCTCACCGACAGGGACGGTTTATAATTCACCCCTCCACTTT. Its translation: CASSPTGTVYNSPLHF.

The rearrangement links TRBV6-2 or TRBV6-3 to TRBJ2-7; 12 bases are a match to TRBD2. The germline V gene encodes CDR1 MNHEY and CDR2 SVGEGT. This CDR3 has 15 amino acids. Trimming removed 4 bases from V and 6 bases from J; junction bases left unmatched: 7. The CDR3 nucleotides are TGTGCCAGCAGTTCGCGACTAGCGGGGGAGGTCGAGCAGTACTTC. It encodes CASSSRLAGEVEQYF.

J is TRBJ1-4 and V is TRBV5-1; TRBD1 matches 9 bases. J gave up 1 base and V 4 bases, and 5 bases lay outside the gene matches. This CDR3 is 16 amino acids long. CDR1 SGHRS and CDR2 YFSETQ come from the germline V gene. In nucleotides, the CDR3 is TGCGCCAGCAGCAAACAGGGGGCTGAAACTAATGAAAAACTGTTTTTT. This gives the protein CASSKQGAETNEKLFF.

The count of this clone is one. This chain uses TRBV6-1 with TRBJ2-7; no reliable D call. The CDR3 is 12 residues long. CDR1 and CDR2 (germline): MNHNS, SASEGT. The V and J ends lost 5 bases and 2 bases respectively, with 7 bases between them. CDR3: CASSSSPYEQYF. The CDR3 DNA is TGTGCCAGCAGTTCGTCTCCCTACGAGCAGTACTTC.

The CDR3 DNA is TGTGCCACAGACACGGGACAGGGGGCCTACGAGCAGTACTTC. This gives the protein CATDTGQGAYEQYF. This chain connects TRBV25-1 to TRBJ2-7, with 11 bases lining up with TRBD1. Losses at the gene ends were 10 bases for V and 2 bases for J; bases not matched to a gene: 7. CDR3 size: 14 residues. Germline V gene data show CDR1 as MGHDK and CDR2 as SYGVNS.

The chain recombines TRBV6-5 with TRBJ1-1; the match to TRBD1 covers 7 bases. The V gene end was trimmed by 5 bases and the J gene end by 1 base; junction bases not matched to a gene: 1. Germline-derived CDR1 and CDR2 are MNHEY and SVGAGI. This CDR3 has 13 amino acids. The CDR3 protein is CASSRTGNTEAFF. CDR3 nucleotide sequence: TGTGCCAGCAGTCGGACAGGGAACACTGAAGCTTTCTTT.

This chain uses TRBV7-9 with TRBJ2-7, with D maybe TRBD1 (5 bases). The CDR3 runs to 16 residues. Germline CDR1 reads SEHNR; CDR2 reads FQNEAQ (reference sequence). Trimming removed 5 bases at V and 2 bases at J, with 19 bases between. The CDR3 spells CASSQSGGASTYEQYF. CDR3 nucleotide sequence: TGTGCCAGCAGCCAAAGTGGTGGGGCTTCGACCTACGAGCAGTACTTC.

The chain is built from TRBV28 and TRBJ2-1, with 9 bases matching TRBD1. V dropped 5 bases and J dropped 7; count of bases not matched to a gene: 9. Germline V gene lookup returns CDR1 MDHEN and CDR2 SYDVKM. The CDR3 extends over 15 amino acids. CDR3 bases: TGTGCCAGCAGTCAACCGACAGGGGGGAGGAATGAGCAGTTCTTC. It yields the protein CASSQPTGGRNEQFF.

This chain connects TRBV6-4 to TRBJ1-1; tentatively, D is TRBD1 (6 bases). Germline V gives CDR1 MRHNA, CDR2 SNTAGT. CDR3 length equals 13 residues. With 3 bases removed from V and 8 bases from J, the gap between germline ends came to 13 bases. CDR3 region: CASSDPTGPEAFF. DNA for the CDR3: TGTGCCAGCAGTGATCCGACAGGACCCGAAGCTTTCTTT.

The rearrangement joins TRBV3-1 (or the pseudogene TRBV3-2) to TRBJ1-1; 9 nucleotides align to TRBD1. Germline CDR1 LGHDT, CDR2 YNNKEL (reference sequence). With V trimmed by 4 bases and J by 3 bases, 3 bases remained unmatched. There are 14 residues in the CDR3. The CDR3 here is CASSPWTGDTEAFF. The CDR3 DNA reads as TGTGCCAGCAGCCCCTGGACAGGGGACACTGAAGCTTTCTTT.

The V gene is TRBV19, the J gene TRBJ2-3, with 8 bases aligning to TRBD1. The V segment lost 8 bases and the J segment 1 base; nucleotides outside the gene matches: 17. The length of the CDR3 is 18 residues. Germline lookup yields CDR1 LNHDA and CDR2 SQIVND (reference sequence). DNA for the CDR3: TGTGCCAGTTCCTCGGGACAGGCTTATCCCTCTGGCACAGATACGCAGTATTTT. It yields the protein CASSSGQAYPSGTDTQYF. Based on the CDR3 plus reference TRBV19 and TRBJ2-3, the full variable domain is DGGITQSPKYLFRKEGQNVTLSCEQNLNHDAMYWYRQDPGQGLRLIYYSQIVNDFQKGDIAEGYSVSREKKESFPLTVTSAQKNPTAFYLCASSSGQAYPSGTDTQYFGPGTRLTVL.

The V call is TRBV28, the J call TRBJ1-5; D not certain. Germline assignment: CDR1 MDHEN and CDR2 SYDVKM. V was trimmed by 5 bases and J by 7 bases, leaving 18 bases between them. This CDR3 has 15 residues. The CDR3, as DNA: TGTGCCAGCAGTCCGCGGGATAGGGCACGCCAGCCCCAGCATTTT. It yields the protein CASSPRDRARQPQHF. Full variable domain (rest looked up from reference TRBV28 and TRBJ1-5): DVKVTQSSRYLVKRTGEKVFLECVQDMDHENMFWYRQDPGLGLRLIYFSYDVKMKEKGDIPEGYSVSREKKERFSLILESASTNQTSMYLCASSPRDRARQPQHFGDGTRLSIL.

The rearrangement uses TRBV18 and TRBJ1-5, with 9 bases lining up with TRBD1. Losses at the gene ends were 8 bases for V and 4 bases for J; bases not matched to a gene: 3. Germline CDR1 reads KGHSH; CDR2 reads LQKENI. The CDR3 has 13 amino acids. CDR3 residues: CASTGTGNQPQHF. CDR3 in DNA: TGTGCCAGCACCGGGACAGGGAATCAGCCCCAGCATTTT.

This chain uses TRBV11-1 with TRBJ2-4, with TRBD1 matching over 8 bases. Germline CDR1 SGHAT, CDR2 FQDESV (reference sequence). The CDR3 extends over 15 amino acids. V lost 5 bases to trimming and J lost 2 bases; unmatched junction nucleotides: 5. Here the CDR3 DNA reads TGTGCCAGCAGCGCCGGGACAGGTACCAAAAACATTCAGTACTTC. This gives the protein CASSAGTGTKNIQYF.

The chain couples TRBV6-1 to TRBJ2-7; TRBD1 matches 9 bases. Germline trimming cut 2 bases from V and 5 bases from J; bases unmatched to any gene: 7. Germline V gene data show CDR1 as MNHNS and CDR2 as SASEGT. The CDR3 covers 15 residues. CDR3 protein: CASSEHRGRRNEQYF. The DNA of the CDR3 is TGTGCCAGCAGTGAACACAGGGGGCGGCGAAACGAGCAGTACTTC.